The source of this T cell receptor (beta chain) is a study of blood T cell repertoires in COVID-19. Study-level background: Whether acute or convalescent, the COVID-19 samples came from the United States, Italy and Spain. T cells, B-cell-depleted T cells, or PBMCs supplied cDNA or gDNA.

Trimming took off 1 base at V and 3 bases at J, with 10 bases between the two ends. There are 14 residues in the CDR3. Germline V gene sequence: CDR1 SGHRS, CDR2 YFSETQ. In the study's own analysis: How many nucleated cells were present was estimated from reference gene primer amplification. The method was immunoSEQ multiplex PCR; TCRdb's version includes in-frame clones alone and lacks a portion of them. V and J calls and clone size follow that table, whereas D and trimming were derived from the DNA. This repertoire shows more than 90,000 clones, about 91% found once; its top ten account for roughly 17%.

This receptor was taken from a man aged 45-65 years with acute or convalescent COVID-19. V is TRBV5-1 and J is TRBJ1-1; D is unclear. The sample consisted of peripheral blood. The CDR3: CASSLKLSDTEAFF. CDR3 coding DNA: TGCGCCAGCAGCTTGAAGCTGTCGGACACTGAAGCTTTCTTT.